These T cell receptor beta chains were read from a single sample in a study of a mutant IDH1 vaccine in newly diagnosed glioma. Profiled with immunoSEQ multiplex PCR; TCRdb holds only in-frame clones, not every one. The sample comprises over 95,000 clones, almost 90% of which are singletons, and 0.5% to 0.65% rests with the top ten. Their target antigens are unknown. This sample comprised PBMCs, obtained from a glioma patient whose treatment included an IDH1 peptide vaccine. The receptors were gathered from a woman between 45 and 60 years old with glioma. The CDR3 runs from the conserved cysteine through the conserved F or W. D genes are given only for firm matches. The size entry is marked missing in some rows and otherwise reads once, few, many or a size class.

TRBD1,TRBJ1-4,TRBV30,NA,CAGTGAVSGEKLFF,TGTGCCGGGACAGGCGCTGTCTCAGGTGAAAAACTGTTTTTT
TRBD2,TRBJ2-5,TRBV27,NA,CASSLTSRRETQYF,TGTGCCAGCAGTTTGACTAGCCGGCGCGAGACCCAGTACTTC
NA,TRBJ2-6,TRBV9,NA,CASSVVGANVLTF,TGTGCCAGCAGCGTAGTTGGGGCCAACGTCCTGACTTTC
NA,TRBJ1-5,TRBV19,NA,CASSIDRVQPQHF,TGTGCCAGTAGTATAGATAGGGTCCAGCCCCAGCATTTT
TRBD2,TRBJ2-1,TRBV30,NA,CAWSVTSGYNEQFF,TGTGCCTGGAGTGTGACTAGCGGCTACAATGAGCAGTTCTTC
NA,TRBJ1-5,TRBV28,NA,CASRLQGYSNQPQHF,TGTGCCAGCAGGCTACAGGGATATAGCAATCAGCCCCAGCATTTT
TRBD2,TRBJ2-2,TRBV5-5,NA,CASSRGLAGDYTGELFF,TGTGCCAGCAGCCGGGGACTAGCGGGAGATTATACCGGGGAGCTGTTTTTT
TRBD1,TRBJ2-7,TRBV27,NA,CASSFSPDRAQQYF,TGTGCCAGCAGTTTTTCCCCCGACAGGGCCCAGCAGTACTTC
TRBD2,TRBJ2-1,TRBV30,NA,CAWSVWIPGTRIDEQFF,TGTGCCTGGAGTGTATGGATCCCCGGGACTAGAATAGATGAGCAGTTCTTC
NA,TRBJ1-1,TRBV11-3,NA,CASSVDIAAEAFF,TGTGCCAGCAGCGTTGACATCGCAGCGGAAGCTTTCTTT
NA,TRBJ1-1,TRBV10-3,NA,CAISEGQRNTEAFF,TGTGCCATCAGTGAGGGGCAGAGGAACACTGAAGCTTTCTTT
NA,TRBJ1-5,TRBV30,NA,CAWSVLGSSNQPQHF,TGTGCCTGGAGTGTACTGGGGTCGAGCAATCAGCCCCAGCATTTT
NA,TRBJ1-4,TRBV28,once,CASSLLGTNEKLFF,TGTGCCAGCAGTTTACTGGGGACTAATGAAAAACTGTTTTTT
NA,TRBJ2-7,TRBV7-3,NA,CASSYDPTRDYEQYF,TGTGCCAGCAGTTACGATCCCACACGAGACTACGAGCAGTACTTC
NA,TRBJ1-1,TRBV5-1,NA,CASSLRTQNTEAFF,TGCGCCAGCAGCTTACGGACCCAGAACACTGAAGCTTTCTTT
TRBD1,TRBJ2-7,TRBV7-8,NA,CASSLGERDSYEQYF,TGTGCCAGCAGCTTAGGAGAAAGGGACAGCTACGAGCAGTACTTC
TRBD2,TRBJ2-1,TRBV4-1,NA,CASSQGLAGYYNEQFF,TGCGCCAGCAGCCAAGGACTAGCGGGATATTACAATGAGCAGTTCTTC
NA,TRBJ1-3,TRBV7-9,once,CASTTGTEGNTIYF,TGTGCCAGCACCACCGGGACTGAGGGAAACACCATATATTTT
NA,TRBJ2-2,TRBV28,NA,CACTTQPNTGELFF,TGTGCCTGCACCACCCAACCGAACACCGGGGAGCTGTTTTTT
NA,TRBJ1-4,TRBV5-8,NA,CASSLNPEKLFF,TGTGCCAGCAGCTTGAACCCGGAAAAACTGTTTTTT
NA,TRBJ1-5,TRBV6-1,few,CASSDWGYQPQHF,TGTGCCAGCAGTGATTGGGGGTATCAGCCCCAGCATTTT
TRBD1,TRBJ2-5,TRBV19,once,CASSEGTGVGEETQYF,TGTGCCAGTAGCGAAGGGACAGGGGTTGGAGAGGAGACCCAGTACTTC
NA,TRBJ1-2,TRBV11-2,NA,CASSLESRDGYTF,TGTGCCAGCAGCTTAGAGTCCAGGGACGGCTACACCTTC
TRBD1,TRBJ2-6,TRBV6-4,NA,CASSDSPGQGARGANVLTF,TGTGCCAGCAGTGACTCTCCCGGACAGGGGGCGCGGGGGGCCAACGTCCTGACTTTC
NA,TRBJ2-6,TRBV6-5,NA,CASSTQVLGANVLTF,TGTGCCAGCAGTACACAGGTCCTCGGGGCCAACGTCCTGACTTTC
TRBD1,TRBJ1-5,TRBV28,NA,CASIQGAVQPQHF,TGTGCCAGTATACAGGGGGCTGTTCAGCCCCAGCATTTT
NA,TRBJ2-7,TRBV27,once,CASSYRAREAEQYF,TGTGCCAGCAGTTACAGGGCTCGGGAGGCCGAGCAGTACTTC
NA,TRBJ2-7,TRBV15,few,CATSRDRTYEQYF,TGTGCCACCAGCAGAGATCGGACCTACGAGCAGTACTTC
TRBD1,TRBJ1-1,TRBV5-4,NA,CASSWWDRRTEAFF,TGTGCCAGCAGCTGGTGGGACAGGAGGACTGAAGCTTTCTTT
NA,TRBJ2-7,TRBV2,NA,CASRAVGSSYEQYF,TGTGCCAGCAGGGCGGTGGGGAGCTCCTACGAGCAGTACTTC
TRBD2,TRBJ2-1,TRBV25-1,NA,CASSGPGTSENNEQFF,TGTGCCAGCAGTGGACCGGGGACTAGCGAAAACAATGAGCAGTTCTTC
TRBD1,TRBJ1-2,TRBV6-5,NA,CASSYTTGPSGYTF,TGTGCCAGCAGTTATACGACAGGGCCGAGTGGCTACACCTTC
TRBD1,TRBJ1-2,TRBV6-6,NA,CASSYGVRDRAGYTF,TGTGCCAGCAGTTACGGGGTCCGGGACAGGGCTGGCTACACCTTC
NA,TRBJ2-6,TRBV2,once,CASSGPSSGANVLTF,TGTGCCAGCAGCGGACCGTCCTCTGGGGCCAACGTCCTGACTTTC